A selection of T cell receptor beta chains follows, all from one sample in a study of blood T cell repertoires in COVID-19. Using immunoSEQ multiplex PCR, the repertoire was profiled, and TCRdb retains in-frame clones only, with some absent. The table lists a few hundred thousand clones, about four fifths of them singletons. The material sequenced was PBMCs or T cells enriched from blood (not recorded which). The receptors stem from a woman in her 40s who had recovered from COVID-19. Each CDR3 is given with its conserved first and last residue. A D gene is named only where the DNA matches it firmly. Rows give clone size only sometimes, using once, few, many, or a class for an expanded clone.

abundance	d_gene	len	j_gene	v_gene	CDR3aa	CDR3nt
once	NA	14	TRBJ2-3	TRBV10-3	CAIRFGGSTDTQYF	TGTGCCATCAGGTTCGGGGGTAGCACAGATACGCAGTATTTT
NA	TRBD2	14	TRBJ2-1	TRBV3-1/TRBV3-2	CASSQEISGGEQFF	TGTGCCAGCAGCCAAGAGATTTCGGGGGGGGAGCAGTTCTTC
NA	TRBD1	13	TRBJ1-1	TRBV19	CASRRQGRVEAFF	TGTGCCAGTCGCCGACAGGGGAGGGTAGAAGCTTTCTTT
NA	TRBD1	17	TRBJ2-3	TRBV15	CATSPLVGQGVSDTQYF	TGTGCCACCAGCCCCCTGGTGGGACAGGGGGTGTCAGATACGCAGTATTTT
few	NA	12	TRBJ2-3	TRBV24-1	CATGAATDTQYF	TGTGCCACCGGGGCGGCCACAGATACGCAGTATTTT
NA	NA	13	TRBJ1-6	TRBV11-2	CASSYTDNSPLHF	TGTGCCAGCAGCTACACAGATAATTCACCCCTCCACTTT
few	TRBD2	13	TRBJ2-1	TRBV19	CASSISGGREQFF	TGTGCCAGTAGTATATCGGGGGGTAGGGAGCAGTTCTTC
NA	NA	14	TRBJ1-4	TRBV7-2	CASSLLAGNEKLFF	TGTGCCAGCAGCTTACTAGCGGGGAATGAAAAACTGTTTTTT
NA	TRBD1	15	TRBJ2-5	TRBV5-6	CASSTLGTGGETQYF	TGTGCCAGCAGCACCCTAGGGACAGGGGGAGAGACCCAGTACTTC
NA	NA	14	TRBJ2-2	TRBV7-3	CASSLYRDTGELFF	TGTGCCAGCAGTTTATACAGAGACACCGGGGAGCTGTTTTTT
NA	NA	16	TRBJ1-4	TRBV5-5	CASSYDRLATNEKLFF	TGTGCCAGCAGCTATGACAGGCTGGCAACTAATGAAAAACTGTTTTTT
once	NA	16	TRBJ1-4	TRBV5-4	CASSPGGGRGGEKLFF	TGTGCCAGCAGCCCCGGCGGGGGAAGAGGCGGTGAAAAACTGTTTTTT
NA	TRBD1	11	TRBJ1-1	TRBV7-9	CASSIGQGAFF	TGTGCCAGCAGCATCGGACAGGGAGCTTTCTTT
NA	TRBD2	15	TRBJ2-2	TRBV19	CASSRRERAAGELFF	TGTGCCAGTAGTAGGCGGGAGAGGGCAGCCGGGGAGCTGTTTTTT
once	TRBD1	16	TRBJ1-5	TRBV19	CASKRGTGNSNQPQHF	TGTGCCAGTAAGCGGGGGACAGGGAATAGCAATCAGCCCCAGCATTTT
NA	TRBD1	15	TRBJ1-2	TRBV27	CASSSIQGISYGYTF	TGTGCCAGCAGTTCCATACAGGGGATCAGCTATGGCTACACCTTC
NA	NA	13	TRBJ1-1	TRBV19	CASSIRGYTEAFF	TGTGCCAGTAGTATCCGGGGATACACTGAAGCTTTCTTT
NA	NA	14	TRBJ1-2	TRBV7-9	CASSRRDTFYGYTF	TGTGCCAGCAGCCGCCGGGACACCTTCTATGGCTACACCTTC
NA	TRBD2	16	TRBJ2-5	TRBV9	CASSPWTSGGGETQYF	TGTGCCAGCAGCCCCTGGACTAGCGGAGGGGGAGAGACCCAGTACTTC
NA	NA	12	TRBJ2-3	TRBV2	CASSLSADTQYF	TGTGCCAGCTCCCTTAGCGCAGATACGCAGTATTTT